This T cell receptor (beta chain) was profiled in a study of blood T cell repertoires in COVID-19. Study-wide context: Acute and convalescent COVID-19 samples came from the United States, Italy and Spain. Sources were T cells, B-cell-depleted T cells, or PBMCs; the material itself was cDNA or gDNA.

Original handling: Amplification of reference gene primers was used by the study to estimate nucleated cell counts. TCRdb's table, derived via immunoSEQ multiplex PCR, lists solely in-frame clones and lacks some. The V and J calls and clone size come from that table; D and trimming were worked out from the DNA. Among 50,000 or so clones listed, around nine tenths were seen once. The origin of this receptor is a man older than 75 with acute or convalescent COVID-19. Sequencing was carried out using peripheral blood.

This CDR3 is CASSIITGGGNQPQHF. DNA for the CDR3: TGTGCCAGTAGTATTATAACGGGGGGTGGCAATCAGCCCCAGCATTTT. The rearrangement uses TRBV19 and TRBJ1-5, with D possibly matching TRBD1 (5 bases). The CDR3 extends over 16 amino acids. Germline V gene lookup returns CDR1 LNHDA and CDR2 SQIVND (reference sequence). Trimming took 3 bases from V and 2 from J, leaving 14 bases between them.